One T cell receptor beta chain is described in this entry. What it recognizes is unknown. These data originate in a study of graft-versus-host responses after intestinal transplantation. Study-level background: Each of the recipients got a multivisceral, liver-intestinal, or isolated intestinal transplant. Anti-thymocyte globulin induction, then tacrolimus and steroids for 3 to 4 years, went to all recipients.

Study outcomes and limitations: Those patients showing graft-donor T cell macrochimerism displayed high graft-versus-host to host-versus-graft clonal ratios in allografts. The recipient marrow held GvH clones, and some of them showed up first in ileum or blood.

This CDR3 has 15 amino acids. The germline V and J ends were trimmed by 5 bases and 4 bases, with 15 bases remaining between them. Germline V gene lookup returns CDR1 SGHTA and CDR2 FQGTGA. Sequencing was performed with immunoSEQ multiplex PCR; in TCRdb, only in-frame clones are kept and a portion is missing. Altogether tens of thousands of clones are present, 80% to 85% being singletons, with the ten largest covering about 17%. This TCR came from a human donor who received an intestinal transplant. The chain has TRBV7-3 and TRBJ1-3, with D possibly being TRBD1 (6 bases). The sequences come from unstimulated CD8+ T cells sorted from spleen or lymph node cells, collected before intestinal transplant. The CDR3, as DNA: TGTGCCAGCAGCCAAGACGGGGGGCAAGGAAACACCATATATTTT. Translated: CASSQDGGQGNTIYF.